The 15 T cell receptor beta chains reported below all come from one sample, sequenced in a study of shared clonotypes between healthy human individuals. Terminally differentiated effector memory CD45RA+ cells were excluded by CCR7 positive selection of CD45RO-negative cells. TCRdb keeps only in-frame clones here, not all; method: immunoSEQ multiplex PCR. The sample lists some 630,000 clones, 95% to 97% occurring once. The sequenced sample consisted of naive CD8+ T cells sorted from blood. These receptors all stem from a woman in her 30s in good health.

V and J are TRBV18 and TRBJ2-7; D call uncertain. This CDR3 is 13 amino acids long. V lost 3 bases to trimming and J lost 0 bases, with 6 bases between them. The germline V gene has CDR1 KGHSH and CDR2 LQKENI. CDR3 in amino acids: CASSPQYSYEQYF. CDR3 nucleotides: TGTGCCAGCTCACCCCAGTACTCCTACGAGCAGTACTTC.

This clone is a singleton in its sample. The chain recombines TRBV4-2 with TRBJ2-1; 9 bases match TRBD2. The CDR3 consists of 17 residues. V lost 6 bases, J lost 4 bases, and 13 bases stayed unmatched. CDR1 LGHNA and CDR2 YNFKEQ come from the germline V gene. The CDR3 sequence: CASSPLLREGFYNEQFF. The CDR3 coding sequence is TGTGCCAGCAGTCCCCTGTTGCGGGAGGGTTTTTACAATGAGCAGTTCTTC.

The rearrangement links TRBV6-5 to TRBJ2-1, with 8 bases identical to TRBD2. The CDR3 sequence is 15 residues long. The V segment lost 5 bases and the J segment 8 bases; nucleotides outside the gene matches: 11. Germline loops: CDR1 MNHEY, CDR2 SVGAGI. The CDR3 nucleotides read TGTGCCAGCAGTCCCACCCCGGGAGGGCCTCATGAGCAGTTCTTC. This translates into CASSPTPGGPHEQFF.

The chain couples TRBV10-1 to TRBJ2-7; weak D call: TRBD2 (5 bases). V was shortened by 6 bases and J by 0 bases, with 12 bases between the two germline ends. This CDR3 is 14 amino acids long. Per the germline V gene, CDR1 is WNHNN and CDR2 is SYGVQD (reference sequence). The CDR3 protein is CASSRGYSSYEQYF. The CDR3 DNA follows: TGCGCCAGCAGCCGGGGTTATAGCTCCTACGAGCAGTACTTC.

The chain recombines TRBV28 with TRBJ1-2; TRBD1 aligns across 8 bases. The CDR3 consists of 14 residues. Unmatched junction bases numbered 6, after V lost 5 bases and J lost 4 bases. Germline V gives CDR1 MDHEN, CDR2 SYDVKM. The chain's CDR3 is CASSPVDRVYGYTF. CDR3 coding DNA: TGTGCCAGCAGTCCGGTGGACAGGGTCTATGGCTACACCTTC.

This sequence joins TRBV28 and TRBJ2-7; 8 bases agree with TRBD2. Per germline, CDR1 MDHEN and CDR2 SYDVKM. V lost 2 bases to trimming and J lost 2 bases; unmatched junction nucleotides: 11. The CDR3 has 17 residues. The CDR3 nucleotides read TGTGCCAGCAGTTTACGGACTAGCTTTACCCAAACCTACGAGCAGTACTTC. This encodes CASSLRTSFTQTYEQYF.

The chain carries TRBV13 and TRBJ2-7; D might be TRBD1 (5 bases). Per germline, CDR1 PRHDT and CDR2 FYEKMQ (reference sequence). Between the trimmed V and J ends, which lost 2 bases and 0 bases, there was a span of 8 bases. The CDR3 consists of 14 residues. The CDR3 reads CASSLPGNSYEQYF. The DNA of the CDR3 is TGTGCCAGCAGCTTACCAGGGAACTCCTACGAGCAGTACTTC.

Here the CDR3 DNA reads TGTGCCAGTAGCTCCGTACGGGACAGGGGTCGGGAGACCCAGTACTTC. It translates to CASSSVRDRGRETQYF. This sequence joins TRBV19 and TRBJ2-5; TRBD1 aligns across 10 bases. Trimming at V came to 6 bases and at J to 5 bases, leaving 12 bases not matched to a gene. This CDR3 has 16 residues. CDR1 LNHDA and CDR2 SQIVND come from the germline V gene (reference sequence).

The V and J genes are TRBV19 and TRBJ1-1, with TRBD1 matching over 8 bases. This CDR3 has 13 residues. V gave up 6 bases and J gave up 1 base; unmatched junction bases: 1. Per germline, CDR1 LNHDA and CDR2 SQIVND (reference sequence). The CDR3 nucleotides read TGTGCCAGTAGGGGGACAGGGAACACTGAAGCTTTCTTT. It is translated as CASRGTGNTEAFF.

The V and J genes are TRBV15 and TRBJ2-3; 7 bases are a match to TRBD1. The CDR3 loop spans 14 amino acids. The V segment lost 3 bases and the J segment 3 bases; nucleotides outside the gene matches: 3. Germline lookup yields CDR1 LNHNV and CDR2 YYDKDF (reference sequence). The DNA for the CDR3 is TGTGCCACCAGCAGCCCAGGGGGAACAGATACGCAGTATTTT. It translates to CATSSPGGTDTQYF.

This chain links TRBV27 with TRBJ2-7; 8 bases line up with TRBD2. J was trimmed by 4 bases and V by 5 bases; bases with no gene match: 13. The CDR3 totals 16 residues. Looked up from germline, CDR1 is MNHEY and CDR2 is SMNVEV (reference sequence). This CDR3 is CASSPVSGRGPYEQYF. CDR3 nucleotides: TGTGCCAGCAGTCCCGTCAGCGGGAGAGGGCCTTACGAGCAGTACTTC.

The chain is built from TRBV5-5 and TRBJ2-1; 7 bases are a match to TRBD1. The V and J ends lost 1 base and 0 bases, in that order; junction bases with no gene match: 7. Germline CDR1 SGHKS, CDR2 YYEKEE (reference sequence). The CDR3 contains 17 residues. CDR3 nucleotides: TGTGCCAGCAGCTTGAGTCCAGGGGGATTCTCCTACAATGAGCAGTTCTTC. Its translation: CASSLSPGGFSYNEQFF.

The chain couples TRBV2 to TRBJ2-7, with 7 positions matching TRBD1. V lost 5 bases to trimming and J lost 3 bases; unmatched junction nucleotides: 4. Germline V gives CDR1 SNHLY, CDR2 FYNNEI. This CDR3 is built from 13 residues. Here the CDR3 reads CASSWDRNYEQYF. DNA for the CDR3: TGTGCCAGCAGTTGGGACAGAAACTACGAGCAGTACTTC.

The chain joins TRBV11-2 to TRBJ2-7, with 9 bases lining up with TRBD2. Trimming cost V 5 bases and J 5 bases; bases outside gene matches: 7. The CDR3 covers 14 residues. Germline V lookup: CDR1 SGHAT, CDR2 FQNNGV. The CDR3 DNA is TGTGCCAGCAGCCATAGCGGGAGAGTTGACGAGCAGTACTTC. As protein: CASSHSGRVDEQYF.

This clone was detected only once. This chain uses TRBV28 with TRBJ1-1, with D possibly being TRBD1 (5 bases). Germline assignment: CDR1 MDHEN and CDR2 SYDVKM. Trimming took off 5 bases at V and 8 bases at J, with 12 bases between the two ends. The CDR3 is 12 amino acids. CDR3 coding DNA: TGTGCCAGCAGTCTCGGGACTCCAGAAGCTTTCTTT. It translates to CASSLGTPEAFF.